The 23 T cell receptor beta chains presented below share a single source sample, sequenced in a study of regulatory T cells in long-lasting Graves disease. Time point noted: persistent/refractory GD, antithyroid drugs over 5 years with positive TRAb. Scientists built the TCR library using RNA that was extracted from PBMCs. Construction of the TCR beta libraries employed iRepertoire HTBI primers in conjunction with Arm-PCR of CDR3 regions. TCRdb passed the multiplex PCR reads through MiXCR, listing each CDR3 protein once. The table includes around 460,000 distinct CDR3 sequences, 20% to 25% detected once. Sequenced here: peripheral blood mononuclear cells (PBMCs), sampled when the disease was refractory, from a patient treated with antithyroid drugs. The receptor set was obtained from a female donor with Graves disease.

This clonotype was recorded at least ten times. V is TRBV7-2 and J is TRBJ2-5; no firm D call. This CDR3 comprises 14 residues. Germline CDR1 is SGHTA and CDR2 is FQGNSA. V was pared by 5 bases and J by 4 bases, with 14 bases between. In DNA, the CDR3 is TGTGCCAGCAGCCCCCGACGAGCTGGAGAGACCCAGTACTTC. It yields the protein CASSPRRAGETQYF.

This clonotype was recorded many times. The rearrangement uses TRBV19 and TRBJ2-6, with D unresolved. Germline values: CDR1 LNHDA, CDR2 SQIVND (reference sequence). Trimming took off 3 bases at V and 0 bases at J, with 0 bases between the two ends. CDR3 length equals 13 residues. The CDR3 sequence is CASSISGANVLTF. The CDR3 DNA follows: TGTGCCAGTAGTATCTCTGGGGCCAACGTCCTGACTTTC. The variable domain in full, completed from reference TRBV19 and TRBJ2-6, reads DGGITQSPKYLFRKEGQNVTLSCEQNLNHDAMYWYRQDPGQGLRLIYYSQIVNDFQKGDIAEGYSVSREKKESFPLTVTSAQKNPTAFYLCASSISGANVLTFGAGSRLTVL.

The rearrangement joins TRBV7-9 to TRBJ2-7; a possible D gene is TRBD2 (5 bases). CDR1 and CDR2 from the germline V gene are SEHNR and FQNEAQ (reference sequence). The V gene lost 5 bases and the J gene lost 2 bases, with 16 bases spanning the gap. The length of the CDR3 is 15 residues. DNA of the CDR3: TGTGCCAGCAGCCCGAAGGTCGTCGGGGCCTACGAGCAGTACTTC. Encoded protein: CASSPKVVGAYEQYF.

This clonotype turned up a few times. Just one base apart from a much larger clone, this may be a read error. The chain recombines TRBV20-1 with TRBJ1-2; tentative D call: TRBD1 (5 bases). Germline-derived CDR1 and CDR2 are DFQATT and SNEGSKA (reference sequence). This CDR3 is 16 amino acids long. Trimming removed 3 bases from V and 7 bases from J, with 24 bases in between. The CDR3 DNA reads as TGCAGTGCTAGCTCCCTCTCACGGGCAGGGCAAGGTGGCTACACCTTC. Translating gives CSASSLSRAGQGGYTF.

This rearrangement joins TRBV19 to TRBJ2-7, with D perhaps matching TRBD1 or TRBD2 (6 bases each). In germline, CDR1 is LNHDA, CDR2 SQIVND (reference sequence). The germline V and J ends were trimmed by 6 bases and 3 bases, with 15 bases remaining between them. There are 14 residues in the CDR3. CDR3 in DNA: TGTGCCAGTAGAAACATGGGGGGCGACTACGAGCAGTACTTC. This codes for CASRNMGGDYEQYF.

This clonotype turned up a few times. The rearrangement joins TRBV9 to TRBJ2-7, with D perhaps TRBD1 (5 bases). CDR3 length: 12 residues. CDR1 SGDLS and CDR2 YYNGEE come from the germline V gene. Trimming pared 0 bases from V and 4 bases from J, leaving 5 bases between. The CDR3 loop reads CASSVAGYEQYF. The CDR3, as DNA: TGTGCCAGCAGCGTAGCAGGGTACGAGCAGTACTTC.

This clonotype was seen ten or more times. The V gene is TRBV28, the J gene TRBJ2-2; 14 positions match TRBD2. CDR1 and CDR2 (germline): MDHEN, SYDVKM. This CDR3 is built from 15 residues. V was pared by 11 bases and J by 8 bases, with 10 bases of the junction left unmatched. The CDR3 sequence is CAHTPGLAGAGELFF. In DNA form, the CDR3 reads TGTGCCCATACACCGGGACTAGCGGGAGCTGGGGAGCTGTTTTTT. The entire variable domain, with the rest obtained from reference TRBV28 and TRBJ2-2, is as follows: DVKVTQSSRYLVKRTGEKVFLECVQDMDHENMFWYRQDPGLGLRLIYFSYDVKMKEKGDIPEGYSVSREKKERFSLILESASTNQTSMYLCAHTPGLAGAGELFFGEGSRLTVL.

The rearrangement joins TRBV5-5 to TRBJ2-5; possibly TRBD1 for D (6 bases). The CDR3 has 15 amino acids. V dropped 4 bases and J dropped 1 base, with 14 bases sitting between them. Germline assignment: CDR1 SGHKS and CDR2 YYEKEE (reference sequence). The CDR3 is CASSARTGSQETQYF. The DNA of the CDR3 is TGTGCCAGCAGCGCCCGAACAGGGTCCCAAGAGACCCAGTACTTC.

The chain uses TRBV11-3 and TRBJ2-3; D possibly uses TRBD1 or TRBD2 (5 bases each). Trimming cost V 2 bases and J 6 bases, with 18 bases left between them. Germline V CDR1 and CDR2: SGHNT, YENEEA. This CDR3 comprises 16 residues. For the CDR3, the DNA is TGTGCCAGCAGCTTATCGAGCGGACAACCGAGGGATACGCAGTATTTT. This translates into CASSLSSGQPRDTQYF.

The chain is built from TRBV13 and TRBJ2-5, with TRBD1 identical over 7 bases. Trimming took 5 bases from V and 7 from J; bases not matched to a gene: 25. This CDR3 is 19 amino acids long. Germline CDR1 reads PRHDT; CDR2 reads FYEKMQ (reference sequence). CDR3 in amino acids: CASSRQMSRGFRGFGTQYF. The CDR3 nucleotides read TGTGCCAGCAGCCGCCAAATGTCCCGGGGCTTCAGGGGGTTCGGGACCCAGTACTTC.

The chain recombines TRBV4-1 with TRBJ2-7; TRBD1 aligns across 10 bases. CDR1 and CDR2 (germline): MGHRA, YSYEKL. Unmatched junction bases numbered 7, after V lost 3 bases and J lost 5 bases. The CDR3 has 15 residues. For the CDR3, the DNA is TGCGCCAGCAGCCAGCTCGGGACAGGGGTTAACGAGCAGTACTTC. Protein sequence: CASSQLGTGVNEQYF.

The table lists this clonotype with a few counts. CDR3 residues: CASSPPPGQALEGYTF. The CDR3 DNA follows: TGTGCCAGCAGCCCGCCACCCGGACAGGCACTGGAGGGCTACACCTTC. The gene calls are TRBV7-2 and TRBJ1-2; 7 bases agree with TRBD1. V trimming: 5 bases; J trimming: 8 bases; junction bases outside the gene matches: 17. The length of the CDR3 is 16 residues. Germline V gene sequence: CDR1 SGHTA, CDR2 FQGNSA. Looking up the rest from reference TRBV7-2 and TRBJ1-2 gives the full variable domain: GAGVSQSPSNKVTEKGKDVELRCDPISGHTALYWYRQSLGQGLEFLIYFQGNSAPDKSGLPSDRFSAERTGGSVSTLTIQRTQQEDSAVYLCASSPPPGQALEGYTFGSGTRLTVV.

This clonotype was detected many times. V usage is TRBV9 and J usage is TRBJ2-7; the D is unclear. The CDR3 covers 12 residues. V was clipped by 0 bases and J by 5 bases, with 6 bases between them. Germline values: CDR1 SGDLS, CDR2 YYNGEE. This CDR3 reads CASSVADDEQYF. Written as DNA, the CDR3 is TGTGCCAGCAGCGTAGCCGACGACGAGCAGTACTTC.

This clonotype has ten or more counts. The rearrangement uses TRBV11-1 and TRBJ1-1; perhaps TRBD1 as D (6 bases). This CDR3 is 15 amino acids long. The V end was cut by 3 bases, the J end by 4 bases, with 15 bases between. The germline V gene encodes CDR1 SGHAT and CDR2 FQDESV (reference sequence). The CDR3 loop reads CASSLNRELGTEAFF. In DNA form, the CDR3 reads TGTGCCAGCAGCTTGAACAGGGAGCTTGGCACTGAAGCTTTCTTT.

As concerns this clonotype: The junction does not match germline at one end; this may be a read error. The chain has TRBV2 and TRBJ2-1; the match to TRBD1 covers 7 bases. CDR3 size: 16 residues. Germline CDR1 is SNHLY and CDR2 is FYNNEI. Here the CDR3 DNA reads TGTGCCAGCAGTTACAACAGGGGAAGCTCCTACAATGAGCAGCTCTTC. Its protein product is CASSYNRGSSYNEQLF.

Only a few counts were recorded for this clonotype. Possible read error: a much larger clone is one base away. The V call is TRBV28, the J call TRBJ2-4; TRBD1 matches 7 bases. From germline, CDR1 is MDHEN and CDR2 SYDVKM. V was clipped by 3 bases and J by 8 bases; unmatched bases: 7. This CDR3 is built from 14 residues. CDR3: CASSFGQARDIQYF. The CDR3, as DNA: TGTGCCAGCAGTTTCGGACAGGCGAGGGACATTCAGTACTTC.

Only a few counts were recorded for this clonotype. This rearrangement joins TRBV2 to TRBJ2-2, with D tentatively TRBD2 (6 bases). The CDR3 is 15 residues long. The V end was cut by 5 bases, the J end by 1 base, with 11 bases between. The V gene's germline CDR1 is SNHLY and CDR2 FYNNEI. CDR3 in amino acids: CASSQAGGNTGELFF. As DNA, the CDR3 is TGTGCCAGCAGTCAGGCCGGGGGGAACACCGGGGAGCTGTTTTTT.

This clonotype was seen ten or more times. The V call is TRBV28, the J call TRBJ1-5; 8 bases match TRBD1. Losses at the gene ends were 6 bases for V and 4 bases for J; bases not matched to a gene: 8. CDR3 length: 15 amino acids. Germline V lookup: CDR1 MDHEN, CDR2 SYDVKM. CDR3 in DNA: TGTGCCAGCAGGGATGCAGGGGGCCGGAATCAGCCCCAGCATTTT. It codes for CASRDAGGRNQPQHF.

This clonotype was seen only a few times. This chain connects TRBV5-1 to TRBJ1-3; D is uncertain. This CDR3 is 14 amino acids long. CDR1 is SGHRS, CDR2 YFSETQ, per germline. Trimming took off 4 bases at V and 4 bases at J, with 12 bases between the two ends. The CDR3 sequence: CASSLDYGGNTIYF. The CDR3 nucleotides read TGCGCCAGCAGCCTAGATTATGGAGGAAACACCATATATTTT.

There are many counts of this clonotype. The genes are TRBV11-3 and TRBJ1-1; 9 bases are shared with TRBD1. The V and J ends lost 5 bases and 5 bases, in that order; junction bases with no gene match: 6. CDR1 and CDR2 (germline): SGHNT, YENEEA. This CDR3 is 14 amino acids long. CDR3 protein: CASSPRTGVTEAFF. DNA for the CDR3: TGTGCCAGCAGCCCTCGGACAGGGGTGACTGAAGCTTTCTTT.

CDR3 residues: CASIRFGRYNEQFF. The CDR3 bases are TGTGCCAGCATAAGGTTCGGAAGGTACAATGAGCAGTTCTTC. V usage is TRBV6-2 or TRBV6-3 and J usage is TRBJ2-1; D gene ambiguous. Trimming took 7 bases from V and 4 from J, leaving 14 bases between them. CDR3 size: 14 residues. Germline CDR1 MNHEY, CDR2 SVGEGT.

This chain joins TRBV6-1 and TRBJ1-5; no definite D call. V gave up 10 bases and J gave up 3 bases, with 13 bases separating them. This CDR3 has 13 amino acids. Germline V lookup: CDR1 MNHNS, CDR2 SASEGT. The DNA of the CDR3 is TGTGCCACCGCCGACGGCTTCAATCAGCCCCAGCATTTT. Encoded protein: CATADGFNQPQHF.

V gene TRBV20-1 combines with J gene TRBJ1-2; D may be TRBD1 (5 bases). The germline gives CDR1 DFQATT, CDR2 SNEGSKA (reference sequence). The V end lost 6 bases, the J end lost 2 bases, and 16 bases lay between the germline ends. This CDR3 comprises 14 residues. The CDR3 reads CSASGQGPNYGYTF. The CDR3 DNA reads TGCAGTGCCAGCGGCCAGGGCCCGAACTATGGCTACACCTTC.